This T cell receptor (beta chain) was sequenced for a study of blood T cell repertoires in COVID-19. Study summary: The samples span acute and convalescent COVID-19 from the United States, Italy and Spain. PBMCs, B-cell-depleted T cells, or T cells provided the cDNA or gDNA that made up the material.

CDR1 and CDR2 from the germline V gene are WSHSY and SAAADI. The germline V and J ends were trimmed by 10 bases and 2 bases, with 8 bases remaining between them. The CDR3 covers 11 residues. In the original workflow: Scientists estimated how many nucleated cells there were by amplifying reference gene primers. Assay: immunoSEQ multiplex PCR; the TCRdb copy retains only in-frame clones and omits some. The V and J calls and clone size were taken over from that table, and D and trimming were inferred from the DNA. The sample lists approximately 180,000 clones; 80% to 90% were seen once. The origin of this receptor is a human donor with active or convalescent COVID-19. The donor label of this sample is uncertain. V and J are TRBV10-2 and TRBJ2-5; possible D gene TRBD2, 6 bases. Sequencing was done on a sample of peripheral blood. The CDR3: CATGGQETQYF. CDR3 DNA sequence: TGCGCCACTGGGGGGCAAGAGACCCAGTACTTC.